These 26 T cell receptor beta chains originate from one sample sequenced in a study of shared clonotypes between healthy human individuals. The repertoire was sequenced with immunoSEQ multiplex PCR; TCRdb's copy has only in-frame clones and lacks some. Among hundreds of thousands of clones listed, approximately 74% were seen once. Specimen: memory CD4+ T cells sorted from blood. Indicated subset: CD45RA-negative fraction. Source of these receptors: a woman aged 25 to 39 in good health.

To note about this clone: The same CDR3 arises from other DNA sequences in this sample as well. The gene calls are TRBV5-1 and TRBJ2-7; 11 nucleotides agree with TRBD2. The CDR3 loop spans 14 amino acids. V trimming: 0 bases; J trimming: 4 bases; junction bases outside the gene matches: 0. Germline-derived CDR1 and CDR2 are SGHRS and YFSETQ. CDR3 amino acids: CASSLGTSGYEQYF. The CDR3 DNA is TGCGCCAGCAGCTTGGGGACTAGCGGGTACGAGCAGTACTTC.

This chain connects TRBV25-1 to TRBJ2-1; 9 bases fit TRBD1. CDR3 length: 15 amino acids. CDR1 MGHDK and CDR2 SYGVNS come from the germline V gene. Trimming at V came to 7 bases and at J to 4 bases, leaving 8 bases not matched to a gene. CDR3 nucleotide sequence: TGTGCCAGCACGGGGGACAGGGAGTCATACAATGAGCAGTTCTTC. Its protein product is CASTGDRESYNEQFF.

The chain combines TRBV4-2 with TRBJ2-7; TRBD2 aligns across 7 bases. CDR3 length equals 18 residues. V lost 6 bases to trimming and J lost 0 bases; unmatched junction nucleotides: 17. Germline V lookup: CDR1 LGHNA, CDR2 YNFKEQ. CDR3 region: CASSYWGGSREYSYEQYF. The CDR3 DNA sequence: TGTGCCAGCAGTTATTGGGGGGGGAGCCGGGAATACTCCTACGAGCAGTACTTC.

The chain is built from TRBV6-6 and TRBJ2-7; D is unresolved. CDR3 length equals 14 residues. The germline V and J ends were trimmed by 0 bases and 0 bases, with 6 bases remaining between them. The germline V gene has CDR1 MNHNY and CDR2 SVGAGI (reference sequence). CDR3 residues: CASSYSVFSYEQYF. The CDR3 DNA follows: TGTGCCAGCAGTTACTCAGTTTTCTCCTACGAGCAGTACTTC.

This clone was counted a few times. This chain joins TRBV7-8 and TRBJ1-1; 7 nucleotides align to TRBD1. CDR3 length: 15 amino acids. The germline gives CDR1 SGHVS, CDR2 FQNEAQ. V lost 0 bases to trimming and J lost 8 bases; unmatched junction nucleotides: 9. CDR3 protein: CASSLAGQVPREAFF. Here the CDR3 DNA reads TGTGCCAGCAGCTTAGCTGGACAGGTTCCCCGCGAAGCTTTCTTT.

This clone was counted many times. The V gene is TRBV5-8, the J gene TRBJ2-3; 12 positions match TRBD2. CDR3 length: 17 residues. The V gene end was trimmed by 0 bases and the J gene end by 4 bases; junction bases not matched to a gene: 6. Germline V lookup: CDR1 SGHTS, CDR2 YDEGEE. The CDR3 protein is CASSLEGLAGLADTQYF. The DNA of the CDR3 is TGTGCCAGCAGCTTGGAAGGACTAGCGGGACTCGCAGATACGCAGTATTTT.

The chain carries TRBV29-1 and TRBJ1-1; D is undetermined. V was pared by 3 bases and J by 3 bases, with 14 bases between. The CDR3 runs to 14 residues. CDR1 is SQVTM, CDR2 ANQGSEA, per germline. In DNA, the CDR3 is TGCAGCGTTGATCGGGGTCGGGGTCACACTGAAGCTTTCTTT. The encoded protein is CSVDRGRGHTEAFF.

V and J are TRBV5-1 and TRBJ2-1; the D gene is possibly TRBD1 (6 bases). The CDR3 is made up of 15 amino acids. The V end was cut by 0 bases, the J end by 1 base, with 8 bases between. Germline assignment: CDR1 SGHRS and CDR2 YFSETQ. The CDR3 DNA reads TGCGCCAGCAGCTTGGAGGGGGAGTCCTACAATGAGCAGTTCTTC. It yields the protein CASSLEGESYNEQFF.

This clone came up once. Other DNA sequences within the sample encode an identical CDR3. J is TRBJ1-5 and V is TRBV19; weak D call: TRBD1 (5 bases). Germline CDR1 LNHDA, CDR2 SQIVND (reference sequence). The CDR3 has 14 amino acids. Trimming removed 7 bases at V and 0 bases at J, with 10 bases between. The chain's CDR3 is CASTLRGSNQPQHF. The CDR3 DNA reads TGTGCCAGTACCCTTAGGGGTAGCAATCAGCCCCAGCATTTT.

In this sample, this clone turned up a few times. The chain is built from TRBV6-1 and TRBJ2-2; D is unresolved. Deletions cut 6 bases from V and 4 bases from J, with 15 bases between. The CDR3 has 15 residues. CDR1 and CDR2 from the germline V gene are MNHNS and SASEGT. CDR3 DNA sequence: TGTGCCAGCAGGGCTACCTCTAGTCCCACCGGGGAGCTGTTTTTT. It yields the protein CASRATSSPTGELFF.

The rearrangement links TRBV7-2 to TRBJ2-1; no reliable D call. Between the trimmed V and J ends, which lost 1 base and 4 bases, there was a span of 17 bases. CDR3 length: 17 residues. The V gene's germline CDR1 is SGHTA and CDR2 FQGNSA. In nucleotides, the CDR3 is TGTGCCAGCAGCTTAGTGGAGCTCTCCGGCATTTACAATGAGCAGTTCTTC. It is translated as CASSLVELSGIYNEQFF.

This chain uses TRBV6-6 with TRBJ2-5; 7 bases are a match to TRBD2. CDR1 and CDR2 from the germline V gene are MNHNY and SVGAGI (reference sequence). V was clipped by 6 bases and J by 3 bases; unmatched bases: 7. This CDR3 has 14 residues. CDR3 sequence: CASRSAAGEETQYF. Here the CDR3 DNA reads TGTGCCAGCAGGTCTGCGGCGGGGGAAGAGACCCAGTACTTC.

The chain links TRBV5-1 to TRBJ2-7, with 8 bases fitting TRBD2. The V and J ends lost 0 bases and 3 bases, in that order; junction bases with no gene match: 8. Germline assignment: CDR1 SGHRS and CDR2 YFSETQ. The CDR3 covers 16 residues. The CDR3 bases are TGCGCCAGCAGCTTGGTTCCGGGACTAGAGATCTACGAGCAGTACTTC. Protein sequence: CASSLVPGLEIYEQYF.

This chain connects TRBV28 to TRBJ2-1; the match to TRBD2 covers 9 bases. From germline, CDR1 is MDHEN and CDR2 SYDVKM. With V trimmed by 7 bases and J by 7 bases, 11 bases remained unmatched. This CDR3 has 15 residues. CDR3 region: CASIPSLAGKNEQFF. The CDR3 bases are TGTGCCAGCATCCCGAGCCTAGCGGGAAAAAATGAGCAGTTCTTC. The entire variable domain, with the rest obtained from reference TRBV28 and TRBJ2-1, is as follows: DVKVTQSSRYLVKRTGEKVFLECVQDMDHENMFWYRQDPGLGLRLIYFSYDVKMKEKGDIPEGYSVSREKKERFSLILESASTNQTSMYLCASIPSLAGKNEQFFGPGTRLTVL.

This CDR3 reads CASGAGGQETQYF. The CDR3 DNA follows: TGTGCCTCAGGCGCGGGGGGACAAGAGACCCAGTACTTC. The chain joins TRBV6-1 to TRBJ2-5; 8 bases map to TRBD2. Germline CDR1 MNHNS, CDR2 SASEGT. The CDR3 contains 13 residues. With 11 bases clipped from V and 2 bases from J, the junction kept 7 bases outside the gene matches.

This sequence joins TRBV18 and TRBJ1-5; 7 bases match TRBD1. This CDR3 comprises 14 residues. Losses at the gene ends were 5 bases for V and 4 bases for J; bases not matched to a gene: 5. Germline CDR1 KGHSH, CDR2 LQKENI. CDR3 bases: TGTGCCAGCTCAGGAGGGACAGATAATCAGCCCCAGCATTTT. Its translation is CASSGGTDNQPQHF.

This clone was observed a handful of times. The chain links TRBV14 to TRBJ2-7, with 8 nucleotides matching TRBD1. From germline, CDR1 is SGHDN and CDR2 FVKESK. V lost 4 bases, J lost 6 bases, and 8 bases stayed unmatched. This CDR3 has 14 amino acids. For the CDR3, the DNA is TGTGCCAGCAGCCGGGACTGGACAGGGTCCGAGCAGTACTTC. Translated: CASSRDWTGSEQYF.

This clone was seen only a few times. CDR3 DNA: TGTGCCAGCAGCCAGGGACTAGCGGATTACGAGCAGTACTTC. This encodes CASSQGLADYEQYF. The chain combines TRBV4-2 with TRBJ2-5; TRBD2 agrees at 11 bases. Judging by the DNA end, TRBJ2-7 fits better; the J call may be wrong. The germline V gene has CDR1 LGHNA and CDR2 YNFKEQ. The CDR3 length is 14 residues.

The chain has TRBV6-1 and TRBJ1-1, with 7 positions matching TRBD1. The CDR3 totals 14 residues. Germline V gives CDR1 MNHNS, CDR2 SASEGT. V trimming: 6 bases; J trimming: 6 bases; junction bases outside the gene matches: 10. This CDR3 reads CASSWEGAVAEAFF. CDR3 nucleotides: TGTGCCAGCAGCTGGGAGGGGGCTGTGGCTGAAGCTTTCTTT.

This clone was seen a single time. This chain connects TRBV28 to TRBJ1-1; TRBD1 is a possible D gene (5 bases). The CDR3 spans 15 residues. V was shortened by 4 bases and J by 1 base, with 13 bases between the two germline ends. Germline V CDR1 and CDR2: MDHEN, SYDVKM. The CDR3, as DNA: TGTGCCAGCAGTTGGGGGACGTACACGAACACTGAAGCTTTCTTT. Translation gives CASSWGTYTNTEAFF.

This sequence joins TRBV27 and TRBJ1-5, with D possibly matching TRBD1 (5 bases). CDR1 is MNHEY, CDR2 SMNVEV, per germline (reference sequence). Trimming stripped 6 bases from V and 5 bases from J, with 17 bases between. The CDR3 has 15 residues. CDR3 amino acids: CASRQPGSGDQPQHF. CDR3 nucleotides: TGTGCCAGCAGACAACCAGGGTCTGGAGATCAGCCCCAGCATTTT.

V usage is TRBV30 and J usage is TRBJ1-3, with a weak D call TRBD1 (6 bases). Trimming took off 5 bases at V and 2 bases at J, with 13 bases between the two ends. The germline CDR1 and CDR2 sequences are GTSNPN and SVGIG (reference sequence). The CDR3 covers 14 residues. The CDR3 region is CAWLGRGPGNTIYF. CDR3 nucleotide sequence: TGTGCCTGGCTAGGACGGGGGCCTGGAAACACCATATATTTT.

The count of this clone is one. The chain has TRBV9 and TRBJ2-1, with 9 nucleotides matching TRBD1. V was clipped by 2 bases and J by 5 bases; unmatched bases: 8. Germline V gene data show CDR1 as SGDLS and CDR2 as YYNGEE. The CDR3 consists of 16 residues. CDR3 sequence: CASSVRDRARNNEQFF. CDR3 nucleotide sequence: TGTGCCAGCAGCGTCCGGGACAGGGCTCGGAACAATGAGCAGTTCTTC. The whole variable domain, filled in from reference TRBV9 and TRBJ2-1, reads DSGVTQTPKHLITATGQRVTLRCSPRSGDLSVYWYQQSLDQGLQFLIQYYNGEERAKGNILERFSAQQFPDLHSELNLSSLELGDSALYFCASSVRDRARNNEQFFGPGTRLTVL.

The genes are TRBV28 and TRBJ2-7, with D perhaps matching TRBD2 (5 bases). The V gene lost 3 bases and the J gene lost 5 bases, with 14 bases spanning the gap. The CDR3 extends over 14 amino acids. CDR1 is MDHEN and CDR2 is SYDVKM in the germline V gene. CDR3: CASSFMGAFHEQYF. DNA for the CDR3: TGTGCCAGCAGTTTTATGGGAGCATTCCACGAGCAGTACTTC.

V gene TRBV28 combines with J gene TRBJ2-1; D is uncertain. This CDR3 contains 12 residues. Trimming left V 5 bases short and J 8 bases short, with 10 bases between. Germline-derived CDR1 and CDR2 are MDHEN and SYDVKM. DNA of the CDR3: TGTGCCAGCAGTCTTCGGTCATATGAGCAGTTCTTC. Protein sequence: CASSLRSYEQFF.

This clone has more than one count but fewer than ten. The rearrangement links TRBV18 to TRBJ2-7, with D unclear. The ends were cut back, 2 bases at V and 0 bases at J, with 11 bases in the middle. Germline V CDR1 and CDR2: KGHSH, LQKENI. The CDR3 contains 15 residues. CDR3 sequence (DNA): TGTGCCAGCTCACCAAGCGCGGACCCCTCCTACGAGCAGTACTTC. It yields the protein CASSPSADPSYEQYF. The complete variable domain, with remaining parts taken from reference TRBV18 and TRBJ2-7, reads NAGVMQNPRHLVRRRGQEARLRCSPMKGHSHVYWYRQLPEEGLKFMVYLQKENIIDESGMPKERFSAEFPKEGPSILRIQQVVRGDSAAYFCASSPSADPSYEQYFGPGTRLTVT.